These 31 T cell receptor beta chains share one sample of origin, sequenced in a study of blood T cells in healthy people across ages. A second about 7 to 11 cycle PCR used barcoded and J-beta primers. Via MiXCR, TCRdb re-called the 5' RACE reads, giving one row per CDR3 protein. The repertoire holds approximately 1.5 million distinct CDR3 sequences, roughly 43% seen once, with less than 5% in the top ten. The sample comprised blood. Receptors originate from a woman between 18 and 30 years old in good health.

The chain joins TRBV27 to TRBJ1-1; D possibly corresponds to TRBD1 (6 bases). Germline loops: CDR1 MNHEY, CDR2 SMNVEV (reference sequence). Trimming stripped 8 bases from V and 5 bases from J, with 18 bases between. The length of the CDR3 is 14 residues. The CDR3: CASSPRGARTEAFF. In DNA, the CDR3 is TGTGCCAGCTCCCCCCGGGGGGCCAGAACTGAAGCTTTCTTT.

V is TRBV20-1 and J is TRBJ2-3; 10 bases map to TRBD2. CDR1 and CDR2 (germline): DFQATT, SNEGSKA (reference sequence). This CDR3 is built from 14 residues. V trimming: 7 bases; J trimming: 2 bases; junction bases outside the gene matches: 6. The CDR3 here is CSGIAGGITDTQYF. CDR3 DNA: TGCAGTGGGATAGCGGGGGGAATCACAGATACGCAGTATTTT.

This clonotype appeared a few times. J is TRBJ1-1 and V is TRBV10-2, with a tentative D call TRBD1 (6 bases). In germline, CDR1 is WSHSY, CDR2 SAAADI. The CDR3 is 12 amino acids. Trimming removed 6 bases from V and 2 bases from J, with 7 bases in between. The CDR3 is CASRGTNTEAFF. DNA of the CDR3: TGCGCCAGCAGGGGGACAAACACTGAAGCTTTCTTT.

This chain connects TRBV27 to TRBJ2-1; tentative D call: TRBD2 (6 bases). The germline V gene has CDR1 MNHEY and CDR2 SMNVEV (reference sequence). The CDR3 contains 16 residues. Trimming removed 1 base at V and 0 bases at J, with 10 bases between. CDR3 DNA: TGTGCCAGCAGTTTATTTGTAGCGGACTCCTACAATGAGCAGTTCTTC. This translates into CASSLFVADSYNEQFF.

J is TRBJ2-1 and V is TRBV3-1, with 7 positions matching TRBD2. Germline V lookup: CDR1 LGHDT, CDR2 YNNKEL (reference sequence). CDR3 length: 15 amino acids. Unmatched junction bases numbered 15, after V lost 4 bases and J lost 12 bases. The CDR3 DNA is TGTGCCAGCAGCCCCCCGGGGCTAGCGGAACTGGGGCAGTTCTTC. This translates into CASSPPGLAELGQFF.

Concerning this clonotype: Relative to the germline gene, one junction end is altered; a read error may explain this. The chain uses TRBV14 and TRBJ1-1, with 8 bases aligning to TRBD1. The germline CDR1 and CDR2 sequences are SGHDN and FVKESK. The CDR3 is 13 amino acids. DNA for the CDR3: TGTGCCAGCAGCGCGACAGGACAGGGTGAAGTTTTCTTT. Protein product: CASSATGQGEVFF.

The CDR3 DNA follows: TGCAGTGCTAGAGCTGGGGCCGCCAAAAACATTCAGTACTTC. As protein: CSARAGAAKNIQYF. The chain couples TRBV20-1 to TRBJ2-4, with TRBD1 as a possible D gene (5 bases). This CDR3 is built from 14 residues. Trimming cost V 1 base and J 1 base, with 8 bases left between them. Per the germline V gene, CDR1 is DFQATT and CDR2 is SNEGSKA (reference sequence).

The sample holds a few counts of this clonotype. The chain combines TRBV7-2 with TRBJ1-5; no firm D call. Deletions cut 0 bases from V and 2 bases from J, with 5 bases between. Germline lookup yields CDR1 SGHTA and CDR2 FQGNSA. The CDR3 runs 14 residues. CDR3 residues: CASSLAIRNQPQHF. CDR3 coding DNA: TGTGCCAGCAGCTTAGCGATACGCAATCAGCCCCAGCATTTT.

This clonotype was counted a single time. The chain has TRBV10-3 and TRBJ2-1, with 10 bases lining up with TRBD2. CDR1 is ENHRY, CDR2 SYGVKD, per germline. The V segment lost 6 bases and the J segment 13 bases; nucleotides outside the gene matches: 12. The CDR3 has 14 residues. This CDR3 is CAIRSGRASETQFF. CDR3 bases: TGTGCCATCAGAAGCGGGAGGGCAAGTGAGACCCAGTTCTTC.

This clonotype was observed a handful of times. V usage is TRBV7-6 and J usage is TRBJ2-1; 10 nucleotides line up with TRBD2. The junction had 5 bases not matched to a gene; V was cut back by 3 bases and J by 6 bases. The CDR3 is 15 amino acids. CDR1 and CDR2 (germline): SGHVS, FNYEAQ. The CDR3 sequence is CASSLGLATVNEQFF. CDR3 in DNA: TGTGCCAGCAGCTTGGGACTAGCGACGGTCAATGAGCAGTTCTTC.

This clonotype has only a few counts. The V and J genes are TRBV4-1 and TRBJ2-6, with a tentative D call TRBD2 (7 bases). The germline gives CDR1 MGHRA, CDR2 YSYEKL. The CDR3 is 17 residues long. V lost 0 bases and J 3 bases, leaving 12 bases between the germline ends. The CDR3 nucleotides are TGCGCCAGCAGCCAAGAGGCAGGGGAGGGTGGGGCCAACGTCCTGACTTTC. Its protein product is CASSQEAGEGGANVLTF.

This rearrangement joins TRBV4-2 to TRBJ2-7, with TRBD1 matching over 7 bases. Germline CDR1 reads LGHNA; CDR2 reads YNFKEQ. This CDR3 spans 14 amino acids. J was trimmed by 3 bases and V by 0 bases; bases with no gene match: 2. As DNA, the CDR3 is TGTGCCAGCAGCCAAGAAGGGGGCATCTACGAGCAGTACTTC. Its translation: CASSQEGGIYEQYF.

CDR3 DNA sequence: TGCGCCAGCAGCCAAGATTCGTCGGCTTTCTTT. As protein: CASSQDSSAFF. This chain uses TRBV4-1 with TRBJ1-1, with D unclear. The germline gives CDR1 MGHRA, CDR2 YSYEKL. Trimming left V 0 bases short and J 11 bases short, with 7 bases between. The CDR3 has 11 amino acids.

The chain carries TRBV18 and TRBJ2-3, with no clear D. CDR1 and CDR2 from the germline V gene are KGHSH and LQKENI. The CDR3 contains 13 residues. The germline V and J ends were trimmed by 6 bases and 2 bases, with 9 bases remaining between them. The CDR3 DNA is TGTGCCAGCTCCGGTGCCCTCACAGATACGCAGTATTTT. Protein: CASSGALTDTQYF.

There are a few counts of this clonotype. Germline is not matched at one junction end, which may reflect a read error. V usage is TRBV12-3 or TRBV12-4 and J usage is TRBJ2-3; TRBD2 matches 9 bases. This CDR3 comprises 17 residues. CDR3 in amino acids: CASSLHGGGRVRDTQYF. CDR3 sequence (DNA): TGCGCCAGCAGTTTACATGGCGGCGGGAGGGTTCGAGATACGCAGTATTTT.

This clonotype was seen a few times. The chain recombines TRBV5-1 with TRBJ2-5; TRBD2 agrees at 7 bases. J gave up 3 bases and V 0 bases, and 8 bases lay outside the gene matches. Germline assignment: CDR1 SGHRS and CDR2 YFSETQ. The CDR3 has 16 amino acids. As DNA, the CDR3 is TGCGCCAGCAGCTTGGCTCCCGGACTAGGCGAAGAGACCCAGTACTTC. It yields the protein CASSLAPGLGEETQYF. The full variable domain, completed using reference TRBV5-1 and TRBJ2-5, is KAGVTQTPRYLIKTRGQQVTLSCSPISGHRSVSWYQQTPGQGLQFLFEYFSETQRNKGNFPGRFSGRQFSNSRSEMNVSTLELGDSALYLCASSLAPGLGEETQYFGPGTRLLVL.

For this clonotype: The junction shows a germline mismatch at one end, possibly a read error. The chain employs TRBV7-7 and TRBJ2-3; 7 nucleotides line up with TRBD2. CDR1 is SSHAT and CDR2 is FNYEAQ in the germline V gene (reference sequence). CDR3 length equals 15 residues. The CDR3 DNA sequence: TGTGCTAGCAATAACGGCCTAGCGGGCACAGATACGCAGTATTTT. Protein sequence: CASNNGLAGTDTQYF.

This clonotype was detected only once. The chain recombines TRBV12-3 or TRBV12-4 with TRBJ2-3; D is unclear. The CDR3 consists of 15 residues. The V end was cut by 6 bases, the J end by 0 bases, with 13 bases between. CDR3 nucleotides: TGTGCCAGCAGCGGCCGGGTTTCTAGCACAGATACGCAGTATTTT. Protein sequence: CASSGRVSSTDTQYF.

J is TRBJ2-5 and V is TRBV10-3; 7 bases are shared with TRBD2. Unmatched junction bases numbered 5, after V lost 1 base and J lost 3 bases. The CDR3 consists of 15 residues. Germline V gene data show CDR1 as ENHRY and CDR2 as SYGVKD. The CDR3 nucleotides read TGTGCCATCAGTGAGTGGCGAGCGGGGAAAGAGACCCAGTACTTC. It specifies CAISEWRAGKETQYF.

This clonotype was observed a single time. The rearrangement uses TRBV7-2 and TRBJ2-7, with 10 bases fitting TRBD2. CDR3 length: 14 amino acids. Losses at the gene ends were 1 base for V and 7 bases for J; bases not matched to a gene: 4. Per the germline V gene, CDR1 is SGHTA and CDR2 is FQGNSA. The CDR3 DNA reads as TGTGCCAGCAGCTTAGACAGCGGGAGGGGTGAGCAGTACTTC. Protein: CASSLDSGRGEQYF.

The table lists this clonotype with a few counts. The chain has TRBV9 and TRBJ1-2; 7 bases are a match to TRBD1. Germline CDR1 reads SGDLS; CDR2 reads YYNGEE. Trimming cost V 0 bases and J 1 base; bases outside gene matches: 3. The length of the CDR3 is 15 residues. CDR3 sequence reads: CASSVVSGGNYGYTF. In DNA form, the CDR3 reads TGTGCCAGCAGCGTAGTTTCAGGGGGTAACTATGGCTACACCTTC.

V is TRBV20-1 and J is TRBJ2-7; 13 bases map to TRBD2. J lost 0 bases, V lost 4 bases, and 9 bases had no gene match. CDR1 and CDR2 from the germline V gene are DFQATT and SNEGSKA (reference sequence). The CDR3 spans 17 residues. CDR3 nucleotide sequence: TGCAGTGCTATACTGGGACTAGCGGGGAAGGCCTCCTACGAGCAGTACTTC. Translating gives CSAILGLAGKASYEQYF.

This clonotype was seen more than once but under ten times. J is TRBJ2-7 and V is TRBV10-1; TRBD1 matches 8 bases. The V segment lost 1 base and the J segment 3 bases; nucleotides outside the gene matches: 8. There are 16 residues in the CDR3. The germline V gene has CDR1 WNHNN and CDR2 SYGVQD (reference sequence). The DNA of the CDR3 is TGCGCCAGCAGTGAGTTAGCAGGGGGCAAATTCTACGAGCAGTACTTC. Translating it yields CASSELAGGKFYEQYF.

Only a few counts were recorded for this clonotype. This chain connects TRBV27 to TRBJ2-3; possibly TRBD2 for D (6 bases). The CDR3 runs to 14 residues. V was shortened by 3 bases and J by 5 bases, with 12 bases between the two germline ends. CDR1 is MNHEY and CDR2 is SMNVEV in the germline V gene (reference sequence). CDR3 sequence reads: CASSFALAKDTQYF. The CDR3 DNA reads as TGTGCCAGCAGTTTTGCGCTAGCGAAAGATACGCAGTATTTT.

The sample holds a few counts of this clonotype. V is TRBV7-3 and J is TRBJ2-3; TRBD2 agrees at 11 bases. The CDR3 is 15 amino acids. J gave up 0 bases and V 5 bases, and 1 base lay outside the gene matches. CDR1 is SGHTA, CDR2 FQGTGA, per germline. CDR3 amino acids: CASSTSGRSTDTQYF. The CDR3 nucleotides read TGTGCCAGCAGCACTAGCGGGAGAAGCACAGATACGCAGTATTTT.

The rearrangement uses TRBV12-3 or TRBV12-4 and TRBJ2-5, with D maybe TRBD2 (7 bases). CDR3 length equals 14 residues. Trimming left V 5 bases short and J 5 bases short, with 15 bases between. This chain's CDR3 is CASSHQRGAETQYF. CDR3 nucleotide sequence: TGTGCCAGCAGTCACCAACGGGGGGCCGAGACCCAGTACTTC.

CDR3 DNA: TGCAGTGCTAGAGGCTCCGGGACACAAGAGACCCAGTACTTC. Its translation: CSARGSGTQETQYF. The rearrangement links TRBV20-1 to TRBJ2-5; TRBD1 is a possible D gene (6 bases). The length of the CDR3 is 14 residues. V was trimmed by 1 base and J by 2 bases, leaving 11 bases between them. Germline values: CDR1 DFQATT, CDR2 SNEGSKA (reference sequence).

This clonotype has only one observation. Since a much larger clone is just one base distant, this may be a read error. The rearrangement uses TRBV20-1 and TRBJ2-1; D may be TRBD2 (6 bases). The germline V and J ends were trimmed by 3 bases and 2 bases, with 8 bases remaining between them. This CDR3 contains 13 residues. Per the germline V gene, CDR1 is DFQATT and CDR2 is SNEGSKA (reference sequence). The CDR3 here is CSASAGPYNEQFF. CDR3 nucleotides: TGCAGTGCTAGTGCGGGGCCCTACAATGAGCAGTTCTTC.

The V gene is TRBV6-2 or TRBV6-3, the J gene TRBJ2-3; tentatively, D is TRBD1 (5 bases). V was pared by 2 bases and J by 2 bases, with 14 bases between. Germline-derived CDR1 and CDR2 are MNHEY and SVGEGT. The CDR3 loop spans 16 amino acids. CDR3 in amino acids: CASSYSRQIHTDTQYF. In DNA form, the CDR3 reads TGTGCCAGCAGTTACAGTAGACAGATCCACACAGATACGCAGTATTTT.

The chain is built from TRBV2 and TRBJ1-5, with TRBD1 matching 8 bases. The germline CDR1 and CDR2 sequences are SNHLY and FYNNEI. There are 14 residues in the CDR3. The V segment lost 8 bases and the J segment 5 bases; nucleotides outside the gene matches: 8. The DNA of the CDR3 is TGTGCCAGCGCCCTTACAGGGGGAGATCAGCCCCAGCATTTT. Its translation: CASALTGGDQPQHF.

This clonotype appeared a few times. The chain has TRBV5-6 and TRBJ1-2, with a tentative D call TRBD1 (6 bases). V was clipped by 2 bases and J by 0 bases, with 17 bases between them. The CDR3 length is 17 residues. In germline, CDR1 is SGHDT, CDR2 YYEEEE. As DNA, the CDR3 is TGTGCCAGCAGCTTTCTCGGGACACCTTCAACTAACTATGGCTACACCTTC. Its translation: CASSFLGTPSTNYGYTF.